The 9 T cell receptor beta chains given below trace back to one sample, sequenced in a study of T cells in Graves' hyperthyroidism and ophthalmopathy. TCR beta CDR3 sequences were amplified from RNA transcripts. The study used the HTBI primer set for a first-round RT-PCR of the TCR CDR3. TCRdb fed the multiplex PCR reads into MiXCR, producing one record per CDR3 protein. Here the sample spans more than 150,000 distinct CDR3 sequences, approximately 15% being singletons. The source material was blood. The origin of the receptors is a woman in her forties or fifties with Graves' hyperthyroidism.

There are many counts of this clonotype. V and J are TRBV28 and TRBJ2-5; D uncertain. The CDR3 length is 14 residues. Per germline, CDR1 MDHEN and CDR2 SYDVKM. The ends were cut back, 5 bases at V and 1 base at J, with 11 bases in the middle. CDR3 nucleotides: TGTGCCAGCAGTCCCACCCCAGGCCAAGAGACCCAGTACTTC. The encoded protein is CASSPTPGQETQYF. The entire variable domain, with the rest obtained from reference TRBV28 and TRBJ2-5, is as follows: DVKVTQSSRYLVKRTGEKVFLECVQDMDHENMFWYRQDPGLGLRLIYFSYDVKMKEKGDIPEGYSVSREKKERFSLILESASTNQTSMYLCASSPTPGQETQYFGPGTRLLVL.

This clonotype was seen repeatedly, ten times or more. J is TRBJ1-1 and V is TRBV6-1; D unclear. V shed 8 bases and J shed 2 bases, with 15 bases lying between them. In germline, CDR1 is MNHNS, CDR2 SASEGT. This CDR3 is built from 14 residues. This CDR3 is CASRTAGPNTEAFF. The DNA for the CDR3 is TGTGCCAGCCGGACGGCAGGTCCTAACACTGAAGCTTTCTTT.

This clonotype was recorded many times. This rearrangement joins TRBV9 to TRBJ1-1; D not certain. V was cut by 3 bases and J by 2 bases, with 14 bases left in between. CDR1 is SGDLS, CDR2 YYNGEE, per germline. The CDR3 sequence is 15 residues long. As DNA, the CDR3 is TGTGCCAGCAGCGGAGGGTCAGCCGTAAACACTGAAGCTTTCTTT. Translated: CASSGGSAVNTEAFF.

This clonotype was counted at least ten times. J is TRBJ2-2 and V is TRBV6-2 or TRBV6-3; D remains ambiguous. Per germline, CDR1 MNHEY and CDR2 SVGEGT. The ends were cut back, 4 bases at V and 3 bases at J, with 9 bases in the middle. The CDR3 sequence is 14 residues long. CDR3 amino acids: CASSFNLYTGELFF. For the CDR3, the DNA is TGTGCCAGCAGTTTCAACCTATACACCGGGGAGCTGTTTTTT.

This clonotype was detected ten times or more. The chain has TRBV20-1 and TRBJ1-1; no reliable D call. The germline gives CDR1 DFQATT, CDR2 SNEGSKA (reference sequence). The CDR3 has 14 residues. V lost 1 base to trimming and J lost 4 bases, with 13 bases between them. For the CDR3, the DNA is TGCAGTGCTAGAGTCTCCCGGGGTGTCACTGAAGCTTTCTTT. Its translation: CSARVSRGVTEAFF.

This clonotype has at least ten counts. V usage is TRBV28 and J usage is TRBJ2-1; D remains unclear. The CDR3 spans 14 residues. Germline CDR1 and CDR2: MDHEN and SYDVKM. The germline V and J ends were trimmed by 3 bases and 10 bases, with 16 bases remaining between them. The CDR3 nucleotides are TGTGCCAGCAGTTTGGTCGGGTCAAGTGGAGAGCAGTTCTTC. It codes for CASSLVGSSGEQFF.

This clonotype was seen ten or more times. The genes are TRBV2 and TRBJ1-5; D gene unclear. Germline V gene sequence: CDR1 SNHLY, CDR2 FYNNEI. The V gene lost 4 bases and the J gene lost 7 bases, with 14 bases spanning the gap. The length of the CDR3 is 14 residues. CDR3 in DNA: TGTGCCAGCAGTGGGGCAGGACTAAACCAGCCCCAGCATTTT. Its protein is CASSGAGLNQPQHF.

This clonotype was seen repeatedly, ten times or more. The CDR3: CSARVSREQYF. DNA for the CDR3: TGCAGTGCTAGAGTATCGCGTGAGCAGTACTTC. The gene calls are TRBV20-1 and TRBJ2-7; D not certain. This CDR3 comprises 11 residues. Germline CDR1 is DFQATT and CDR2 is SNEGSKA (reference sequence). V lost 1 base and J 7 bases, leaving 8 bases between the germline ends.

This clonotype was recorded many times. In DNA, the CDR3 is TGCAGTGTTATTCAAACGGGACAGGGCAGACTTGGCTACACCTTC. This sequence encodes CSVIQTGQGRLGYTF. The chain recombines TRBV20-1 with TRBJ1-2; TRBD1 matches at 9 bases. The junction had 16 bases not matched to a gene; V was cut back by 7 bases and J by 7 bases. The CDR3 is made up of 15 amino acids. CDR1 DFQATT and CDR2 SNEGSKA come from the germline V gene (reference sequence).